The sequence of this TCR beta chain was determined in a study of shared clonotypes between healthy human individuals. Data came from immunoSEQ multiplex PCR; TCRdb stores just in-frame clones and leaves some out. This sample has hundreds of thousands of clones, with 73% found just once. The CDR3 length is 16 residues. Trimming took 1 base from V and 4 from J, leaving 14 bases between them. The germline CDR1 and CDR2 sequences are MGHRA and YSYEKL. The sequenced material came from memory CD4+ T cells sorted from blood. The subset was: CD45RA-negative fraction. This rearrangement joins TRBV4-1 to TRBJ1-5; D ambiguous. This receptor was obtained from a woman aged 25 to 39 in good health. CDR3 in DNA: TGCGCCAGCAGCCAAGGAAGAATACAGCCGAATCAGCCCCAGCATTTT. Translating it yields CASSQGRIQPNQPQHF.